This T cell receptor beta chain comes out of a study of identical twins. Study-wide points: The abundant beta clonotypes from cord blood had fewer insertions, and memory repertoires had none of this. Beta out-of-frame sequences showed weaker excess sharing between twins. The study reached conclusions through statistical analysis that was cross-sectional, not following the same donors.

MiXCR, applied by TCRdb to the 5' RACE reads, yields one record per CDR3 protein. The data contain around 1.7 million distinct CDR3 sequences, roughly 35% of them singletons. Only healthy Caucasians were included as donors. A remark on this clonotype: Its antigen is undetermined.

The receptor's source is a newborn girl in good health. Material: cord blood.

CDR3 residues: CATKRHTDTQYF. The CDR3, as DNA: TGTGCCACCAAGCGGCACACAGATACGCAGTATTTT. This chain uses TRBV6-5 with TRBJ2-3; D might be TRBD2 (5 bases). The germline CDR1 and CDR2 sequences are MNHEY and SVGAGI. Between the trimmed V and J ends, which lost 10 bases and 2 bases, there was a span of 10 bases. The CDR3 has 12 amino acids.